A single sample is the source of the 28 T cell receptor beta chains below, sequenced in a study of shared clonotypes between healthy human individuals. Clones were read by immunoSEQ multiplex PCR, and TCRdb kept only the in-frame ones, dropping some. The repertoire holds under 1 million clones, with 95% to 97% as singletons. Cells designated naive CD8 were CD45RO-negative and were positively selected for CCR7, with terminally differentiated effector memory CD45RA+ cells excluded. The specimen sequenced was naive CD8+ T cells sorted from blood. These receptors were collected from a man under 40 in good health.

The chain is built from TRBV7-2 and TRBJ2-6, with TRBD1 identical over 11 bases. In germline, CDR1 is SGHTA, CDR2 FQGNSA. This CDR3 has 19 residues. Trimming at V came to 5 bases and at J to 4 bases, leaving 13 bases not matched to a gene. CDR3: CASSPTLADRGLGANVLTF. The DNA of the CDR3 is TGTGCCAGCAGCCCCACGCTCGCGGACAGGGGGCTCGGGGCCAACGTCCTGACTTTC.

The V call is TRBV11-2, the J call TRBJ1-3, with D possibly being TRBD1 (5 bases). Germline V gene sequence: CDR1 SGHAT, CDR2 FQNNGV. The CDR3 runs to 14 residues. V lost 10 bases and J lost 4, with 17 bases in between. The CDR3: CATHIPGPGNTIYF. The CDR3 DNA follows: TGTGCCACCCACATTCCAGGGCCGGGAAACACCATATATTTT.

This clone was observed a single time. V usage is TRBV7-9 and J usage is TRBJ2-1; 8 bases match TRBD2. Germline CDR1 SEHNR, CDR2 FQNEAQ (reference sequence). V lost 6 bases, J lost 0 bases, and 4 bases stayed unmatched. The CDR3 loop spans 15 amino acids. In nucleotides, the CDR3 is TGTGCCAGCAGACCGACTAGCGACTCCTACAATGAGCAGTTCTTC. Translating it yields CASRPTSDSYNEQFF.

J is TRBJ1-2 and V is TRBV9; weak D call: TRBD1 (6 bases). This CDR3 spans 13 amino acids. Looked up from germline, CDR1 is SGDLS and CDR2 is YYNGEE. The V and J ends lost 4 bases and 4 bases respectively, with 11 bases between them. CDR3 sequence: CASSLGGGYGYTF. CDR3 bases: TGTGCCAGCAGCCTTGGGGGCGGCTATGGCTACACCTTC.

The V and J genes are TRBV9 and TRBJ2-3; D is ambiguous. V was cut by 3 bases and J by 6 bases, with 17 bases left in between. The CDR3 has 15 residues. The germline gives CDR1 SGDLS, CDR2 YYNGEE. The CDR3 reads CASSASGPATDTQYF. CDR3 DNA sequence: TGTGCCAGCAGCGCGTCCGGGCCCGCTACGGATACGCAGTATTTT.

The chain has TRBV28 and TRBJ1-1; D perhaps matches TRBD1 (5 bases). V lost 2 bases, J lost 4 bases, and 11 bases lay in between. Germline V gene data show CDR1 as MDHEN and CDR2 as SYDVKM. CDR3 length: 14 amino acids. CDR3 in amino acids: CASSLTGRITEAFF. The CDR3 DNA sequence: TGTGCCAGCAGTTTAACGGGACGGATCACTGAAGCTTTCTTT.

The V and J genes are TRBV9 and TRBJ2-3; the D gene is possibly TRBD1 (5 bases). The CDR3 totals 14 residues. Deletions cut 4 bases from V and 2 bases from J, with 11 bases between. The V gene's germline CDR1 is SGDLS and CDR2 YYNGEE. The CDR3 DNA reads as TGTGCCAGCAGCATAGACAGAAACACAGATACGCAGTATTTT. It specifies CASSIDRNTDTQYF.

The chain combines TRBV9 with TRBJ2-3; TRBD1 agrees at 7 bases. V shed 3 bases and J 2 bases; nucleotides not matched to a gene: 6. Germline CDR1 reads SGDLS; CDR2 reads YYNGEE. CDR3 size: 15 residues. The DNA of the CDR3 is TGTGCCAGCAGCGCGGGACAGTTAATCACAGATACGCAGTATTTT. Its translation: CASSAGQLITDTQYF.

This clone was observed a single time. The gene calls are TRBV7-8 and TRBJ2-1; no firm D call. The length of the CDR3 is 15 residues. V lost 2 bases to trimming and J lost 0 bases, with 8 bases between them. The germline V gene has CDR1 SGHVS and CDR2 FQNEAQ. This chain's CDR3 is CASSLLVSSYNEQFF. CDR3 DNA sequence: TGTGCCAGCAGCTTACTAGTAAGCTCCTACAATGAGCAGTTCTTC.

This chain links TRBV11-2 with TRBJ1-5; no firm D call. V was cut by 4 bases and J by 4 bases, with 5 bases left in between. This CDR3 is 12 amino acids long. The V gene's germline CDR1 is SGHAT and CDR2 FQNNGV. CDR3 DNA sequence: TGTGCCAGCAGCTCCGGGAATCAGCCCCAGCATTTT. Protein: CASSSGNQPQHF.

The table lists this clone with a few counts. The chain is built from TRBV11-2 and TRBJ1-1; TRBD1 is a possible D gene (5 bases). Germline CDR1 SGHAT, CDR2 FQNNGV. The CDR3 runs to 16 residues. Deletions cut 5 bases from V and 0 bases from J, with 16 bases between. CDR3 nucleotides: TGTGCCAGCAGCACGGCAGTACGGGGCATGAACACTGAAGCTTTCTTT. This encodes CASSTAVRGMNTEAFF.

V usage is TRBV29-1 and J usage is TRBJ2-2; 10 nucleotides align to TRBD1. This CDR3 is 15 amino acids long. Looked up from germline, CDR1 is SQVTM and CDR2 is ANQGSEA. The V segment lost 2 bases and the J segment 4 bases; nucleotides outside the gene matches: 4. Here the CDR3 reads CSVEWGQGPTGELFF. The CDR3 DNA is TGCAGCGTTGAATGGGGACAGGGGCCCACCGGGGAGCTGTTTTTT.

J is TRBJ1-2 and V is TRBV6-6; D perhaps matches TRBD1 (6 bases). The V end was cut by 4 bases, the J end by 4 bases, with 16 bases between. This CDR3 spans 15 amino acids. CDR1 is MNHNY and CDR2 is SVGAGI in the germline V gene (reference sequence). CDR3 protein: CASSFEGGFGYGYTF. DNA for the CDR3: TGTGCCAGCAGTTTTGAAGGGGGTTTTGGCTATGGCTACACCTTC.

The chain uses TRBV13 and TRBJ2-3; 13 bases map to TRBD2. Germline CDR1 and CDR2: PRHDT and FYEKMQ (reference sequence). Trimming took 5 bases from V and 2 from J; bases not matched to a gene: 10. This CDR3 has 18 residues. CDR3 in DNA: TGTGCCAGCAGCGGACTAGCGGGAGAAGTCCCGAACACAGATACGCAGTATTTT. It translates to CASSGLAGEVPNTDTQYF.

The CDR3 DNA follows: TGTGCCAGCAGCCAAGATAGCGGTCAGCCCCAGCATTTT. As protein: CASSQDSGQPQHF. The chain carries TRBV14 and TRBJ1-5, with D uncertain. V was pared by 0 bases and J by 6 bases, with 6 bases between. Germline V gene data show CDR1 as SGHDN and CDR2 as FVKESK. This CDR3 comprises 13 residues. The whole variable domain, filled in from reference TRBV14 and TRBJ1-5, reads EAGVTQFPSHSVIEKGQTVTLRCDPISGHDNLYWYRRVMGKEIKFLLHFVKESKQDESGMPNNRFLAERTGGTYSTLKVQPAELEDSGVYFCASSQDSGQPQHFGDGTRLSIL.

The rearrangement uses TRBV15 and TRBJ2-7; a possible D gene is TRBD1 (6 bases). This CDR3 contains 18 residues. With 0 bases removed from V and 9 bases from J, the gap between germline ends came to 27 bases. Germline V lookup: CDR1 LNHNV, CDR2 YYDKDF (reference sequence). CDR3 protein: CATSRDGVMGQGFDGQYF. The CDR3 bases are TGTGCCACCAGCAGAGATGGGGTTATGGGACAAGGGTTCGACGGGCAGTACTTC.

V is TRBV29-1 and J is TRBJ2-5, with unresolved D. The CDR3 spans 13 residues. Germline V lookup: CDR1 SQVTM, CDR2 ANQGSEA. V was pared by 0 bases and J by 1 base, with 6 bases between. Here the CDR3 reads CSVEDLSQETQYF. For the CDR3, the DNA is TGCAGCGTTGAAGATCTAAGCCAAGAGACCCAGTACTTC.

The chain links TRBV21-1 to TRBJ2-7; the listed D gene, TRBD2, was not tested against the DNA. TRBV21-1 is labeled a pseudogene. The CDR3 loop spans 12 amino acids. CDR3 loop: CASSDGGAEQYF. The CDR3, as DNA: TGTGCCAGCAGCGATGGCGGGGCCGAGCAGTACTTC.

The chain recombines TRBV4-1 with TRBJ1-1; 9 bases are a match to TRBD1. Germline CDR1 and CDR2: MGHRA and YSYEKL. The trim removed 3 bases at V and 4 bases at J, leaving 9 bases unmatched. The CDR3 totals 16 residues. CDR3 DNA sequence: TGCGCCAGCAGCCATTTGGGACAGGGAATCGGCACTGAAGCTTTCTTT. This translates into CASSHLGQGIGTEAFF.

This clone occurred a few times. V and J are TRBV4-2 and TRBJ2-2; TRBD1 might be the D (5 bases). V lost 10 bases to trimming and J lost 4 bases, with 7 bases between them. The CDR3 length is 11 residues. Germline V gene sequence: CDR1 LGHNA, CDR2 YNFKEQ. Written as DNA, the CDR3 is TGTGCCACCACAGGCACCGGGGAGCTGTTTTTT. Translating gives CATTGTGELFF.

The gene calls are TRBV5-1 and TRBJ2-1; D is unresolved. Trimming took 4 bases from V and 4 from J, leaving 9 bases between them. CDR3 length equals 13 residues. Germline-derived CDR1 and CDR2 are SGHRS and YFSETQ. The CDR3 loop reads CASSNFGYNEQFF. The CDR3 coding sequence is TGCGCCAGCAGCAACTTCGGTTACAATGAGCAGTTCTTC. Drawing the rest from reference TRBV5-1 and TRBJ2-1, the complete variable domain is KAGVTQTPRYLIKTRGQQVTLSCSPISGHRSVSWYQQTPGQGLQFLFEYFSETQRNKGNFPGRFSGRQFSNSRSEMNVSTLELGDSALYLCASSNFGYNEQFFGPGTRLTVL.

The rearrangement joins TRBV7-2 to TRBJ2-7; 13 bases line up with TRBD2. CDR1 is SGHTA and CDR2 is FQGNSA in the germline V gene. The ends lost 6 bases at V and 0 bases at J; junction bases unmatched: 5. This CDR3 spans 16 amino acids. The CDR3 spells CASRGTSGIRSYEQYF. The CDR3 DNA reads TGTGCCAGCAGAGGGACTAGCGGGATTCGCTCCTACGAGCAGTACTTC.

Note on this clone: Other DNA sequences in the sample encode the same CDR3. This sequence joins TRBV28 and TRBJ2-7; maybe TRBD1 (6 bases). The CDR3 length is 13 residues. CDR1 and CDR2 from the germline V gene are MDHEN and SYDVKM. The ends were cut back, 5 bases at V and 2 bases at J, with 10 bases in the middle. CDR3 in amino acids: CASSPGQPYEQYF. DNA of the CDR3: TGTGCCAGCAGTCCAGGACAGCCCTACGAGCAGTACTTC.

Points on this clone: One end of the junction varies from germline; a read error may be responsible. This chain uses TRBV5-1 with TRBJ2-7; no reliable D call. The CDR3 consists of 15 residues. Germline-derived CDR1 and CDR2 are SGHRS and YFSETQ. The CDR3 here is CASSSTVGRSNEQYF. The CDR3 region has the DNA TGCGCCAGCAGCTCCACGGTCGGTCGCTCCAACGAGCAGTACTTC.

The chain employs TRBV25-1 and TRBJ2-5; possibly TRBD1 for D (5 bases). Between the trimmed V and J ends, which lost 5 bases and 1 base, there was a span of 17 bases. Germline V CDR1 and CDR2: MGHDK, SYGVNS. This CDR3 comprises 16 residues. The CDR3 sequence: CASSTDQQDLQETQYF. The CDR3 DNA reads TGTGCCAGCAGTACTGACCAACAGGACCTCCAAGAGACCCAGTACTTC.

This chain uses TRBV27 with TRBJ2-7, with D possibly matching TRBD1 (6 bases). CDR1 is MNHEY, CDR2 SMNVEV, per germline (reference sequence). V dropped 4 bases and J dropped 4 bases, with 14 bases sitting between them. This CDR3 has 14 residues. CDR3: CASSSYRARYEQYF. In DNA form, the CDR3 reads TGTGCCAGCAGTTCCTACAGGGCCCGGTACGAGCAGTACTTC.

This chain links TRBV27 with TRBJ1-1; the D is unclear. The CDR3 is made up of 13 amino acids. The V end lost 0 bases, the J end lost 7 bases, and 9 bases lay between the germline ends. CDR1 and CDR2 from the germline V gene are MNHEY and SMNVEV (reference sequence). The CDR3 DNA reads TGTGCCAGCAGTTTATCGTCCTCCGATGAAGCTTTCTTT. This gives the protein CASSLSSSDEAFF.

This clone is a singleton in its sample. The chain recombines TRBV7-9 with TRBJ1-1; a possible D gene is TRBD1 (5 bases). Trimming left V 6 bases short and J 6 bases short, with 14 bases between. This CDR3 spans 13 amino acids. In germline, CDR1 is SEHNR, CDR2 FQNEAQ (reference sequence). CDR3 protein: CASSYLGEAEAFF. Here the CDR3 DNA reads TGTGCCAGCAGTTATCTAGGGGAGGCTGAAGCTTTCTTT.